Presented here are 21 T cell receptor beta chains from one specimen sequenced in a study of cytomegalovirus exposure and HLA in healthy donors. The PCR had 60 Vbeta and 13 Jbeta primers. The method was immunoSEQ multiplex PCR; TCRdb's version includes in-frame clones alone and lacks a portion of them. The repertoire consists of some 130,000 clones, with about 82% occurring once and the leading ten covering more than 4.5%. Source material: PBMCs. These receptors all come from a man aged 25 to 40 in good health.

The chain has TRBV16 and TRBJ2-2; possible D gene TRBD2, 5 bases. The CDR3 contains 16 residues. Trimming left V 4 bases short and J 2 bases short, with 14 bases between. From germline, CDR1 is KGHSY and CDR2 FQNENV. The CDR3 coding sequence is TGTGCCAGCAGCCCAATTGAGGGAATTAACACCGGGGAGCTGTTTTTT. This codes for CASSPIEGINTGELFF.

This chain connects TRBV18 to TRBJ1-5, with 7 bases aligning to TRBD1. V shed 4 bases and J 2 bases; nucleotides not matched to a gene: 8. Germline CDR1 reads KGHSH; CDR2 reads LQKENI. CDR3 length equals 16 residues. CDR3 protein: CASSRTSDRRNQPQHF. Written as DNA, the CDR3 is TGTGCCAGCTCACGCACGTCGGACAGGCGCAATCAGCCCCAGCATTTT.

The CDR3 loop is CASSPSGLVETQYF. CDR3 DNA sequence: TGTGCCAGCAGCCCCTCAGGGTTGGTAGAGACCCAGTACTTC. This chain links TRBV7-3 with TRBJ2-5; D may be TRBD1 (5 bases). Germline loops: CDR1 SGHTA, CDR2 FQGTGA. The ends were cut back, 5 bases at V and 4 bases at J, with 14 bases in the middle. CDR3 length equals 14 residues.

This sequence joins TRBV11-3 and TRBJ2-5, with a possible D match to TRBD2 (6 bases). The CDR3 covers 13 residues. CDR1 is SGHNT, CDR2 YENEEA, per germline. With 4 bases removed from V and 3 bases from J, the gap between germline ends came to 9 bases. In DNA form, the CDR3 reads TGTGCCAGCAGCTCTACGGGGGAAGAGACCCAGTACTTC. This translates into CASSSTGEETQYF.

The chain combines TRBV7-8 with TRBJ2-2, with 8 nucleotides matching TRBD2. This CDR3 has 16 amino acids. In germline, CDR1 is SGHVS, CDR2 FQNEAQ. V lost 5 bases to trimming and J lost 7 bases; unmatched junction nucleotides: 12. CDR3 in amino acids: CASSPRRGASGGELFF. For the CDR3, the DNA is TGTGCCAGCAGCCCCAGGCGGGGGGCTTCAGGCGGGGAGCTGTTTTTT.

V and J are TRBV11-3 and TRBJ2-3; a weak D match, TRBD2 (6 bases). The V and J ends lost 3 bases and 2 bases respectively, with 9 bases between them. Per the germline V gene, CDR1 is SGHNT and CDR2 is YENEEA. The length of the CDR3 is 14 residues. This CDR3 reads CASSFSGYTDTQYF. The CDR3 DNA follows: TGTGCCAGCAGCTTTAGCGGTTACACAGATACGCAGTATTTT.

This chain joins TRBV19 and TRBJ2-7; D perhaps matches TRBD1 (5 bases). Germline-derived CDR1 and CDR2 are LNHDA and SQIVND (reference sequence). The CDR3 has 11 amino acids. Trimming left V 5 bases short and J 9 bases short, with 11 bases between. CDR3 in DNA: TGTGCCAGTAGTCAGGGCGGTGGGCAGTACTTC. Protein product: CASSQGGGQYF.

The V gene is TRBV9, the J gene TRBJ2-1; 9 nucleotides agree with TRBD1. Germline-derived CDR1 and CDR2 are SGDLS and YYNGEE. The CDR3 has 14 amino acids. V shed 3 bases and J 4 bases; nucleotides not matched to a gene: 2. The CDR3 DNA reads TGTGCCAGCAGCGGACAGGGGGTTTACAATGAGCAGTTCTTC. This sequence encodes CASSGQGVYNEQFF.

V gene TRBV7-6 combines with J gene TRBJ1-1; 10 nucleotides align to TRBD1. The germline V gene encodes CDR1 SGHVS and CDR2 FNYEAQ. The V segment lost 1 base and the J segment 0 bases; nucleotides outside the gene matches: 8. The CDR3 has 18 amino acids. CDR3 DNA sequence: TGTGCCAGCAGCTTAGGGGACAGGGGATTGGAAATGAACACTGAAGCTTTCTTT. Encoded protein: CASSLGDRGLEMNTEAFF.

This chain links TRBV6-5 with TRBJ2-1, with D possibly TRBD2 on 6 matching bases. Trimming took off 7 bases at V and 10 bases at J, with 17 bases between the two ends. Germline values: CDR1 MNHEY, CDR2 SVGAGI. The CDR3 spans 13 residues. This chain's CDR3 is CASKDLPSAEQFF. CDR3 coding DNA: TGTGCCAGCAAAGACCTGCCTAGCGCCGAGCAGTTCTTC.

This rearrangement joins TRBV7-3 to TRBJ2-1; 9 positions match TRBD1. V lost 4 bases, J lost 6 bases, and 4 bases stayed unmatched. CDR3 length: 14 amino acids. Germline lookup yields CDR1 SGHTA and CDR2 FQGTGA. The CDR3 protein is CASSYQGQGNEQFF. The CDR3 nucleotides read TGTGCCAGCAGCTACCAGGGACAGGGCAATGAGCAGTTCTTC.

The rearrangement joins TRBV10-3 to TRBJ2-1, with TRBD2 identical over 13 bases. The CDR3 runs 18 residues. Germline CDR1 reads ENHRY; CDR2 reads SYGVKD. The trim removed 5 bases at V and 0 bases at J, leaving 7 bases unmatched. CDR3 nucleotide sequence: TGTGCCATCAGTACAGGACTAGCGGGGGCTAGCTCCTACAATGAGCAGTTCTTC. Its protein is CAISTGLAGASSYNEQFF.

As concerns this clone: One junction end does not reproduce the germline sequence, and a read error may be involved. This rearrangement joins TRBV7-8 to TRBJ2-7, with TRBD2 matching 9 bases. CDR1 is SGHVS and CDR2 is FQNEAQ in the germline V gene. This CDR3 has 16 amino acids. CDR3 region: CASSLGTSASSYGQYF. The CDR3 coding sequence is TGTGCCAGCAGCTTAGGGACTAGCGCAAGCTCCTACGGGCAGTACTTC. The full variable domain, its missing parts supplied by reference TRBV7-8 and TRBJ2-7, is GAGVSQSPRYKVAKRGQDVALRCDPISGHVSLFWYQQALGQGPEFLTYFQNEAQLDKSGLPSDRFFAERPEGSVSTLKIQRTQQEDSAVYLCASSLGTSASSYGQYFGPGTRLTVT.

The chain uses TRBV6-5 and TRBJ2-7; TRBD1 might be the D (8 bases). Germline V gene lookup returns CDR1 MNHEY and CDR2 SVGAGI. CDR3 length: 12 residues. V gave up 7 bases and J gave up 7 bases, with 14 bases separating them. CDR3 amino acids: CASNRGGAEQYF. CDR3 nucleotide sequence: TGTGCCAGCAACAGGGGGGGGGCAGAGCAGTACTTC.

This chain joins TRBV7-9 and TRBJ2-1, with D maybe TRBD1 (5 bases). The V end lost 1 base, the J end lost 8 bases, and 15 bases lay between the germline ends. The germline V gene has CDR1 SEHNR and CDR2 FQNEAQ (reference sequence). This CDR3 contains 15 residues. The CDR3 DNA is TGTGCCAGCAGCTTAGTAGGGGCTTACAATGATGAGCAGTTCTTC. This encodes CASSLVGAYNDEQFF. Looking up the rest from reference TRBV7-9 and TRBJ2-1 gives the full variable domain: DTGVSQNPRHKITKRGQNVTFRCDPISEHNRLYWYRQTLGQGPEFLTYFQNEAQLEKSRLLSDRFSAERPKGSFSTLEIQRTEQGDSAMYLCASSLVGAYNDEQFFGPGTRLTVL.

The chain is built from TRBV18 and TRBJ2-7; 8 nucleotides align to TRBD1. Germline CDR1 KGHSH, CDR2 LQKENI. V was pared by 3 bases and J by 6 bases, with 10 bases of the junction left unmatched. The CDR3 is made up of 15 amino acids. CDR3: CASSPPSGQVSEQYF. The CDR3 nucleotides read TGTGCCAGCTCACCCCCCTCGGGACAGGTGAGCGAGCAGTACTTC.

The genes are TRBV28 and TRBJ2-7; perhaps TRBD2 as D (5 bases). Germline lookup yields CDR1 MDHEN and CDR2 SYDVKM. CDR3 length equals 12 residues. V dropped 3 bases and J dropped 3 bases, with 6 bases sitting between them. The CDR3 sequence is CASSFGIYEQYF. In nucleotides, the CDR3 is TGTGCCAGCAGTTTCGGGATCTACGAGCAGTACTTC.

The sample holds a few counts of this clone. The gene calls are TRBV19 and TRBJ2-1; TRBD2 is a possible D gene (6 bases). With 4 bases removed from V and 7 bases from J, the gap between germline ends came to 14 bases. The CDR3 sequence is 14 residues long. CDR1 and CDR2 from the germline V gene are LNHDA and SQIVND (reference sequence). In nucleotides, the CDR3 is TGTGCCAGTAGTAGCGGGACCCCCCGGAATGAGCAGTTCTTC. Protein sequence: CASSSGTPRNEQFF.

The V call is TRBV5-4, the J call TRBJ2-7; TRBD1 might be the D (5 bases). The CDR3 is 12 amino acids. Germline CDR1 is SGHNT and CDR2 is YYREEE (reference sequence). Between the trimmed V and J ends, which lost 4 bases and 3 bases, there was a span of 8 bases. The chain's CDR3 is CASSTDSYEQYF. CDR3 nucleotides: TGTGCCAGCAGCACCGACAGCTACGAGCAGTACTTC.

CDR3 sequence reads: CASSLAQGGYTF. CDR3 nucleotides: TGTGCCAGCAGCTTAGCACAGGGAGGCTACACCTTC. V gene TRBV7-2 combines with J gene TRBJ1-2; D might be TRBD1 (6 bases). V lost 0 bases and J 8 bases, leaving 7 bases between the germline ends. Per germline, CDR1 SGHTA and CDR2 FQGNSA. The CDR3 contains 12 residues.

This chain links TRBV5-1 with TRBJ2-2, with 7 bases identical to TRBD1. This CDR3 spans 15 amino acids. The J segment lost 5 bases and the V segment lost 0 bases, leaving 4 bases of the junction unmatched. Germline CDR1 and CDR2: SGHRS and YFSETQ. The CDR3 coding sequence is TGCGCCAGCAGCTTGGGGGGGACAGAGACCGGGGAGCTGTTTTTT. Residues: CASSLGGTETGELFF.